The 8 T cell receptor beta chains below were found in one sample sequenced in a study of T cell clones after liver transplantation. The assay was immunoSEQ multiplex PCR, and TCRdb's table has in-frame clones only and misses some. The sample lists 35,000 to 45,000 clones; more than 70% were seen once. The sequencing used CD4+ T cells from blood, collected 24 months after liver transplant. These receptors came from a human patient who received a liver transplant. Certain T cells may be donor cells from the graft.

The rearrangement uses TRBV7-3 and TRBJ2-5, with 8 bases aligning to TRBD2. The V and J ends lost 5 bases and 4 bases, in that order; junction bases with no gene match: 9. Germline V gives CDR1 SGHTA, CDR2 FQGTGA. The CDR3 has 15 amino acids. In nucleotides, the CDR3 is TGTGCCAGCAGCCTCTCCGGGAGGGAGGGAGAGACCCAGTACTTC. It encodes CASSLSGREGETQYF.

This clone has only one observation. The chain has TRBV2 and TRBJ2-2; D unresolved. V was pared by 3 bases and J by 1 base, with 6 bases between. CDR1 SNHLY and CDR2 FYNNEI come from the germline V gene. The CDR3 loop spans 14 amino acids. CDR3 sequence (DNA): TGTGCCAGCAGTGAGTACGGGAACACCGGGGAGCTGTTTTTT. Protein sequence: CASSEYGNTGELFF.

J is TRBJ2-1 and V is TRBV15, with 10 bases fitting TRBD2. This CDR3 region has 20 residues. The V gene's germline CDR1 is LNHNV and CDR2 YYDKDF (reference sequence). V dropped 5 bases and J dropped 3; count of bases not matched to a gene: 19. Here the CDR3 reads CATSPGPGPTGTSVYNEQFF. The CDR3 DNA is TGTGCCACCAGCCCGGGACCAGGGCCGACCGGGACTAGCGTCTACAATGAGCAGTTCTTC.

The chain combines TRBV11-1 with TRBJ1-5, with TRBD1 identical over 7 bases. Germline CDR1 and CDR2: SGHAT and FQDESV (reference sequence). CDR3 length: 14 amino acids. The ends lost 5 bases at V and 4 bases at J; junction bases unmatched: 5. The CDR3 spells CASSSDRVNQPQHF. Written as DNA, the CDR3 is TGTGCCAGCAGCAGCGACAGGGTAAATCAGCCCCAGCATTTT.

This clone was observed a few times. The chain employs TRBV4-1 and TRBJ2-6; D gene unclear. The length of the CDR3 is 14 residues. The V end was cut by 1 base, the J end by 2 bases, with 3 bases between. CDR1 and CDR2 from the germline V gene are MGHRA and YSYEKL. CDR3 bases: TGCGCCAGCAGCCAAGTAGCTGGGGCCAACGTCCTGACTTTC. Protein: CASSQVAGANVLTF.

The genes are TRBV1 and TRBJ1-1; TRBD1 is the table's D call and was not checked against the DNA. TRBV1 is annotated as a pseudogene. The CDR3 runs to 21 residues. As DNA, the CDR3 is TGCACCAGCAGCCAAGGAGACAGGACTGGTAAAGGTCAGGTCATGAACACTGAAGCTTTCTTT. This gives the protein CTSSQGDRTGKGQVMNTEAFF.

The chain carries TRBV10-2 and TRBJ2-4; D perhaps matches TRBD1 (5 bases). The CDR3 contains 14 residues. The V gene lost 2 bases and the J gene lost 6 bases, with 11 bases spanning the gap. Germline V CDR1 and CDR2: WSHSY, SAAADI. CDR3 region: CASSENRRINIQYF. The CDR3 DNA reads TGCGCCAGCAGTGAGAACAGGCGTATAAACATTCAGTACTTC.

The chain employs TRBV6-4 and TRBJ1-2; weak D call: TRBD1 (5 bases). The CDR3 has 13 residues. Germline V lookup: CDR1 MRHNA, CDR2 SNTAGT. Trimming took off 6 bases at V and 6 bases at J, with 14 bases between the two ends. DNA of the CDR3: TGTGCCAGCAGCGGACCGGCAGGGCATGGCTACACCTTC. This encodes CASSGPAGHGYTF.